Below, one T cell receptor (beta chain) is given with its context. Its antigen is unidentified. Generated by immunoSEQ multiplex PCR, the TCRdb table keeps only in-frame clones and is missing some. The repertoire holds 120,000 or so clones, 89% seen once, with about 2% in the top ten. This entry comes from a study of cytomegalovirus exposure and HLA in healthy donors. Overall study results and limits: Cytomegalovirus association was assigned to 150 to 200 TCR beta chains. Rare TCR sequences predominated, though certain public TCRs were found in many donors.

This CDR3 contains 16 residues. V lost 8 bases, J lost 1 base, and 6 bases stayed unmatched. CDR1 and CDR2 (germline): SNHLY, FYNNEI. This TCR was sampled from a woman under 30 in good health and CMV-seronegative. The rearrangement joins TRBV2 to TRBJ2-3; TRBD2 aligns across 13 bases. Sequencing was carried out using PBMCs. This CDR3 is CASAGLAGDRTDTQYF. CDR3 DNA: TGTGCCAGCGCAGGACTAGCGGGGGACCGCACAGATACGCAGTATTTT.